This T cell receptor (beta chain) was identified during a study of shared clonotypes between healthy human individuals. The assay was immunoSEQ multiplex PCR, and TCRdb's table has in-frame clones only and misses some. The repertoire holds about 1.5 million clones, with roughly 96% as singletons. Germline values: CDR1 SGHKS, CDR2 YYEKEE (reference sequence). CDR3 size: 13 residues. V lost 0 bases to trimming and J lost 13 bases, with 16 bases between them. The TCR sequence derives from a man aged 30 to 45 in good health. The J gene is TRBJ1-1, the V gene TRBV5-5; tentative D call: TRBD1 (5 bases). Sequenced material: naive CD4+ T cells sorted from blood. The subset denotes: CD45RA+ positively selected. The CDR3 DNA follows: TGTGCCAGCAGCTTGGCGGGGGGTGGCCGGGTTTTCTTT. Translated: CASSLAGGGRVFF.